Below are 9 T cell receptor beta chains sequenced from a single sample in a study of shared clonotypes between healthy human individuals. The data were produced by immunoSEQ multiplex PCR, yet TCRdb's version contains in-frame clones alone and is incomplete. The table lists some 450,000 clones, around 77% of them singletons. Sequencing was done on a sample of PBMCs. These receptors all stem from a woman in her 40s in good health. Some clones in this sample may be carry-over from other donors' samples.

Here the CDR3 reads CASSNIRGQGRYSNQPQHF. In DNA form, the CDR3 reads TGTGCCAGCAGCAATATAAGGGGACAGGGGAGATATAGCAATCAGCCCCAGCATTTT. The V and J genes are TRBV21-1 and TRBJ1-5; the table's D call of TRBD1 was not tested on the DNA. TRBV21-1 corresponds to a pseudogene. CDR3 size: 19 residues.

The chain links TRBV28 to TRBJ2-1, with D perhaps given as TRBD1 or TRBD2 (7 bases each). This CDR3 contains 17 residues. V was cut by 4 bases and J by 4 bases, with 20 bases left in between. From germline, CDR1 is MDHEN and CDR2 SYDVKM. The CDR3 coding sequence is TGTGCCAGCAGTTCCCCGCCAGGGGGAGGGATATACAATGAGCAGTTCTTC. It translates to CASSSPPGGGIYNEQFF.

Turning to this clone: The junction differs from germline at one of its ends, possibly a read error. The rearrangement uses TRBV5-1 and TRBJ2-7; TRBD2 matches 10 bases. The CDR3 totals 14 residues. Germline-derived CDR1 and CDR2 are SGHRS and YFSETQ. The CDR3 sequence: CASSLGTSVYEQYF. The CDR3 DNA reads TGTGCCAGCAGCTTAGGGACTAGCGTCTACGAGCAGTACTTC.

The chain couples TRBV10-1 to TRBJ2-7; the D is unclear. Germline lookup yields CDR1 WNHNN and CDR2 SYGVQD (reference sequence). The V end lost 5 bases, the J end lost 13 bases, and 15 bases lay between the germline ends. This CDR3 region has 11 residues. The DNA for the CDR3 is TGCGCCAGCAGTCTCCCTGGGCCCGCTTACTTC. It translates to CASSLPGPAYF.

This chain connects TRBV29-1 to TRBJ1-4; D possibly corresponds to TRBD1 (5 bases). V shed 4 bases and J shed 8 bases, with 5 bases lying between them. Germline loops: CDR1 SQVTM, CDR2 ANQGSEA. The CDR3 contains 10 residues. The CDR3 nucleotides read TGCAGCGTTGGGACAGAAAAACTGTTTTTT. Residues: CSVGTEKLFF.

This rearrangement joins TRBV6-1 to TRBJ2-1; perhaps D is TRBD1 or TRBD2 (5 bases each). Trimming took 4 bases from V and 8 from J, leaving 21 bases between them. The CDR3 has 16 amino acids. CDR1 and CDR2 from the germline V gene are MNHNS and SASEGT. CDR3: CASSGTGTPGRDEQFF. DNA of the CDR3: TGTGCCAGCAGTGGAACCGGGACCCCCGGGCGTGATGAGCAGTTCTTC.

The chain carries TRBV7-8 and TRBJ2-2, with TRBD1 matching 7 bases. Germline CDR1 SGHVS, CDR2 FQNEAQ. The CDR3 length is 16 residues. V dropped 3 bases and J dropped 6; count of bases not matched to a gene: 10. The CDR3 coding sequence is TGTGCCAGCAGCTTGTCTGGGGGACAGTGGGCCGGGGAGCTGTTTTTT. This codes for CASSLSGGQWAGELFF.

The chain is built from TRBV27 and TRBJ2-1; 12 bases agree with TRBD1. After removal of 4 bases from V and 6 bases from J, the junction contained 4 bases not matched to a gene. The CDR3 is 15 amino acids. Germline V gene sequence: CDR1 MNHEY, CDR2 SMNVEV (reference sequence). CDR3 sequence: CASSSGTGGGNEQFF. In nucleotides, the CDR3 is TGTGCCAGCAGTTCAGGGACAGGGGGCGGCAATGAGCAGTTCTTC.

This clone was counted between two and nine times. This chain joins TRBV4-2 and TRBJ2-7; 10 bases are a match to TRBD1. V lost 1 base, J lost 7 bases, and 10 bases stayed unmatched. Germline values: CDR1 LGHNA, CDR2 YNFKEQ. The CDR3 runs 16 residues. The CDR3 nucleotides read TGTGCCAGCAGCCAAGGGGGGGACAGGGGAAATCTGGAGCAGTACTTC. Translating it yields CASSQGGDRGNLEQYF.